The TCR beta chain under discussion was sequenced for a study of regulatory T cells in long-lasting Graves disease. iRepertoire HTBI primers and Arm-PCR of CDR3 regions built TCR beta libraries. TCRdb re-analysed the multiplex PCR reads in MiXCR, keeping a single row per CDR3 protein. This table holds some 410,000 distinct CDR3 sequences, about a sixth found once. Documented time point: newly diagnosed GD, antithyroid drugs for less than 3 months. RNA extracted from PBMCs served as the sequencing template. There are many counts of this clonotype. Its antigen is undetermined. Study-wide findings and caveats: Analyses excluded thyroid tissue, covering peripheral blood alone. Gene preferences differed: TRBV28, TRBJ1-2, TRBJ2-5 in persistent cases.

Germline loops: CDR1 SGDLS, CDR2 YYNGEE. The CDR3 extends over 15 amino acids. Germline trimming cut 2 bases from V and 2 bases from J; bases unmatched to any gene: 2. These data were also filed under a second study, of T cells in Graves' hyperthyroidism and ophthalmopathy. That paper states: Diagnoses used clinical symptoms, serum thyroxine and TRAb, thyroid ultrasound and orbital computed tomography.

The input for sequencing was peripheral blood mononuclear cells (PBMCs), taken at new diagnosis, from a patient treated with antithyroid drugs. The TCR comes from a woman in her 30s with Graves disease. The gene calls are TRBV9 and TRBJ2-7; 12 nucleotides agree with TRBD2. The CDR3 here is CASSVGLAGPYEQYF. Here the CDR3 DNA reads TGTGCCAGCAGCGTCGGACTAGCGGGACCCTACGAGCAGTACTTC.